This TCR beta chain was sequenced in a study of blood T cell repertoires in COVID-19. Overall study: From the United States, Italy and Spain came samples of acute and convalescent COVID-19. T cells, B-cell-depleted T cells, or PBMCs supplied cDNA or gDNA.

The CDR3 sequence is 14 residues long. The V and J ends lost 0 bases and 0 bases respectively, with 4 bases between them. The germline V gene encodes CDR1 SGHDT and CDR2 YYEEEE. Turning to this clone: The sample contains more than one DNA sequence encoding this CDR3.

As originally analysed: Estimated nucleated cell counts came from reference gene primer amplification. Some clones are missing from TCRdb's copy, which holds only in-frame ones; the method was immunoSEQ multiplex PCR. V and J calls and clone size are given by that table; D and trimming were obtained from the DNA. The data show 60,000 to 75,000 clones, with more than 60% seen just once and 4.5% to 7% held by the top ten. The clonotype originates from a woman between 65 and 79 years old with acute or convalescent COVID-19. The chain recombines TRBV5-6 with TRBJ1-5; D remains unclear. Sequencing was done on a sample of peripheral blood. The CDR3 reads CASSLGLSNQPQHF. The CDR3 DNA follows: TGTGCCAGCAGCTTGGGGCTTAGCAATCAGCCCCAGCATTTT.